A single sample gave rise to the 15 T cell receptor beta chains below, sequenced in a study of OX40 agonist ivuxolimab in advanced cancers. Libraries were prepared by immunoSEQ multiplex PCR; TCRdb keeps only in-frame clonotypes and omits some of them. This sample has about 63,000 clones, with 77% found just once. The input for sequencing was CD4+ or CD8+ T cells sorted from blood, taken in a trial of the OX40 agonist ivuxolimab. The receptors stem from an adult with an advanced solid tumor such as melanoma, head and neck, liver or kidney cancer.

The rearrangement links TRBV18 to TRBJ2-7; 9 positions match TRBD1. CDR1 is KGHSH, CDR2 LQKENI, per germline. The CDR3 extends over 16 amino acids. V gave up 0 bases and J gave up 1 base; unmatched junction bases: 4. CDR3 sequence: CASSPPNRGLSYEQYF. The CDR3 nucleotides are TGTGCCAGCTCACCACCGAACAGGGGGCTTTCCTACGAGCAGTACTTC.

The table lists this clone with a count of one. This chain links TRBV27 with TRBJ1-6; D is undetermined. V lost 3 bases and J lost 10, with 16 bases in between. Germline CDR1 MNHEY, CDR2 SMNVEV (reference sequence). The CDR3 runs to 15 residues. The CDR3: CASSLRPDQESPLHF. The CDR3 DNA reads as TGTGCCAGCAGTTTGCGGCCCGACCAAGAATCACCCCTCCACTTT.

This clone was observed a handful of times. The J gene is TRBJ2-6, the V gene TRBV5-1; unclear D gene. The CDR3 loop spans 15 amino acids. The V end was cut by 1 base, the J end by 1 base, with 6 bases between. The V gene's germline CDR1 is SGHRS and CDR2 YFSETQ. The DNA for the CDR3 is TGCGCCAGCAGCTTGCTGAATTCTGGGGCCAACGTCCTGACTTTC. Protein: CASSLLNSGANVLTF. Filled out from reference TRBV5-1 and TRBJ2-6, the complete variable domain reads KAGVTQTPRYLIKTRGQQVTLSCSPISGHRSVSWYQQTPGQGLQFLFEYFSETQRNKGNFPGRFSGRQFSNSRSEMNVSTLELGDSALYLCASSLLNSGANVLTFGAGSRLTVL.

The chain is built from TRBV6-5 and TRBJ1-3; 11 bases fit TRBD1. The J segment lost 7 bases and the V segment lost 8 bases, leaving 7 bases of the junction unmatched. The CDR3 is made up of 14 amino acids. CDR1 is MNHEY, CDR2 SVGAGI, per germline. The CDR3 nucleotides are TGTGCCAGCCTCCGGGACAGGGGGGGGAACACCATATATTTT. This gives the protein CASLRDRGGNTIYF.

V gene TRBV16 combines with J gene TRBJ1-1; 8 positions agree with TRBD1. The CDR3 spans 17 residues. J was trimmed by 0 bases and V by 5 bases; bases with no gene match: 11. Germline CDR1 reads KGHSY; CDR2 reads FQNENV. In nucleotides, the CDR3 is TGTGCCAGCAGCTCTCAGGGGGCCTGGTACTTGAACACTGAAGCTTTCTTT. Translating gives CASSSQGAWYLNTEAFF.

The rearrangement links TRBV6-5 to TRBJ2-3; D gene ambiguous. Germline lookup yields CDR1 MNHEY and CDR2 SVGAGI. V was cut by 4 bases and J by 1 base, with 6 bases left in between. The CDR3 contains 13 residues. The CDR3 DNA reads as TGTGCCAGCAGTTTTCGGGGCACAGATACGCAGTATTTT. Protein product: CASSFRGTDTQYF.

The chain joins TRBV5-1 to TRBJ1-3, with 8 bases aligning to TRBD1. Germline V gene sequence: CDR1 SGHRS, CDR2 YFSETQ. This CDR3 comprises 14 residues. With 7 bases clipped from V and 3 bases from J, the junction kept 6 bases outside the gene matches. CDR3: CASRSTGDGNTIYF. The CDR3 nucleotides read TGCGCCAGCCGCTCGACAGGGGATGGAAACACCATATATTTT.

The CDR3 here is CASSPQGERGRRKFF. In DNA, the CDR3 is TGTGCCAGCAGCCCCCAAGGCGAGCGGGGGCGCCGAAAGTTCTTC. This chain joins TRBV11-3 and TRBJ2-1; 8 bases are shared with TRBD2. The CDR3 contains 15 residues. Germline V gene sequence: CDR1 SGHNT, CDR2 YENEEA. V lost 5 bases and J lost 14; bases outside the gene matches: 17.

This clone has just a few counts. The V call is TRBV10-1, the J call TRBJ1-6; D perhaps matches TRBD1 (5 bases). V was cut by 6 bases and J by 7 bases, with 10 bases left in between. The CDR3 totals 13 residues. The germline V gene encodes CDR1 WNHNN and CDR2 SYGVQD (reference sequence). The CDR3: CASRQDVNSPLHF. The CDR3 nucleotides are TGCGCCAGCAGACAGGACGTCAATTCACCCCTCCACTTT.

This chain joins TRBV11-3 and TRBJ2-7; no clear D gene. This CDR3 contains 14 residues. Germline CDR1 is SGHNT and CDR2 is YENEEA. The V and J ends lost 1 base and 2 bases respectively, with 9 bases between them. CDR3 sequence (DNA): TGTGCCAGCAGCTTAGGACTGGATCCCTACGAGCAGTACTTC. Translation gives CASSLGLDPYEQYF.

J is TRBJ2-7 and V is TRBV20-1; D is unresolved. V was shortened by 3 bases and J by 5 bases, with 5 bases between the two germline ends. The CDR3 covers 10 residues. Germline V CDR1 and CDR2: DFQATT, SNEGSKA (reference sequence). The CDR3 loop reads CSARFDEQYF. For the CDR3, the DNA is TGCAGTGCTAGGTTTGACGAGCAGTACTTC.

This clone was counted a few times. The rearrangement joins TRBV5-8 to TRBJ2-2; TRBD1 matches 8 bases. The junction had 12 bases not matched to a gene; V was cut back by 4 bases and J by 7 bases. The CDR3 covers 16 residues. Per germline, CDR1 SGHTS and CDR2 YDEGEE. Written as DNA, the CDR3 is TGTGCCAGCAGCCGAGGACAGGGAAGAGGTGGCGGGGAGCTGTTTTTT. This sequence encodes CASSRGQGRGGGELFF. Full variable domain (missing parts from reference TRBV5-8 and TRBJ2-2): EAGVTQSPTHLIKTRGQQATLRCSPISGHTSVYWYQQALGLGLQFLLWYDEGEERNRGNFPPRFSGRQFPNYSSELNVNALELEDSALYLCASSRGQGRGGGELFFGEGSRLTVL.

The V call is TRBV6-5, the J call TRBJ2-1; D is unresolved. The CDR3 spans 13 residues. V was cut by 5 bases and J by 8 bases, with 13 bases left in between. Germline-derived CDR1 and CDR2 are MNHEY and SVGAGI. The CDR3 sequence is CASSPRAAHEQFF. CDR3 nucleotides: TGTGCCAGCAGTCCGCGTGCCGCCCATGAGCAGTTCTTC.

This clone has just one count. The chain has TRBV20-1 and TRBJ1-2, with 7 nucleotides matching TRBD1. J gave up 5 bases and V 6 bases, and 3 bases lay outside the gene matches. Germline lookup yields CDR1 DFQATT and CDR2 SNEGSKA (reference sequence). The CDR3 is 11 amino acids. CDR3 amino acids: CSANRGYGYTF. DNA of the CDR3: TGCAGTGCCAACAGGGGTTATGGCTACACCTTC.

The chain recombines TRBV7-9 with TRBJ2-3; TRBD2 matches 13 bases. Trimming took 1 base from V and 6 from J; bases not matched to a gene: 7. Germline values: CDR1 SEHNR, CDR2 FQNEAQ (reference sequence). The CDR3 contains 17 residues. CDR3 protein: CASSLGGLAGAADTQYF. The DNA of the CDR3 is TGTGCCAGCAGCTTAGGAGGACTAGCGGGAGCGGCGGATACGCAGTATTTT.